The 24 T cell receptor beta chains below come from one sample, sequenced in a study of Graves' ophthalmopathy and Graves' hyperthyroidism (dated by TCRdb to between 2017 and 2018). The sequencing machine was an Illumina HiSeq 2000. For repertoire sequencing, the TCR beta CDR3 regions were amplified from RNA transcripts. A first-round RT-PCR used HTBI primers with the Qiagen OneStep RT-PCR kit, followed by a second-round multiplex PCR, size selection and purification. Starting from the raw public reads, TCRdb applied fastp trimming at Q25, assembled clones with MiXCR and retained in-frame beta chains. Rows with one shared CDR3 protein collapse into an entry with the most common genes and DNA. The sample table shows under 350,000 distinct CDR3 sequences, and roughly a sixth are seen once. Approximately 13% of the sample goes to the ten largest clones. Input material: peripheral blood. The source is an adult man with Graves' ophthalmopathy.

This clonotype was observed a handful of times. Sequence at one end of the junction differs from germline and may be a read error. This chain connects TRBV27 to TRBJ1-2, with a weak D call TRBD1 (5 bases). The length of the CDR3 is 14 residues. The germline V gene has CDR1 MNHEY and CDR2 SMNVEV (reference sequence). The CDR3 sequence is CASSSKGWDYGYNF. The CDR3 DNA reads TGTGCCAGCAGTTCGAAAGGGTGGGACTATGGCTACAACTTC.

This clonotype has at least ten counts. The CDR3 reads CASWGASYEQYF. CDR3 in DNA: TGTGCCAGCTGGGGGGCCTCCTACGAGCAGTACTTC. The chain combines TRBV28 with TRBJ2-7; the D gene could be TRBD1 or TRBD2 (6 bases each). The CDR3 loop spans 12 amino acids. The V and J ends lost 8 bases and 0 bases respectively, with 8 bases between them. Per the germline V gene, CDR1 is MDHEN and CDR2 is SYDVKM.

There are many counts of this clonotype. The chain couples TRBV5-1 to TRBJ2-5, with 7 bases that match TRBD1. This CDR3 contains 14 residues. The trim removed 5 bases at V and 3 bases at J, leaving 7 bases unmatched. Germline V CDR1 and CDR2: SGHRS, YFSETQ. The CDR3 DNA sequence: TGCGCCAGCAGTCCAGGACAGGCCGAAGAGACCCAGTACTTC. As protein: CASSPGQAEETQYF.

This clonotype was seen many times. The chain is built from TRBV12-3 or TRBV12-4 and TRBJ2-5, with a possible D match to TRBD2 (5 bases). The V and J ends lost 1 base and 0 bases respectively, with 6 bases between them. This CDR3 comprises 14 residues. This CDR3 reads CASSLGRDQETQYF. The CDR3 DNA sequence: TGTGCCAGCAGTTTAGGGCGGGACCAAGAGACCCAGTACTTC.

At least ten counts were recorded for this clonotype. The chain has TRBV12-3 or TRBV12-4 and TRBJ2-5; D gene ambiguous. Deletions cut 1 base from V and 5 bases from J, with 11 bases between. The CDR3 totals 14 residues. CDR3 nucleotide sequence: TGTGCCAGCAGTTTAGGCATTAGTCCGGAGACCCAGTACTTC. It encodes CASSLGISPETQYF.

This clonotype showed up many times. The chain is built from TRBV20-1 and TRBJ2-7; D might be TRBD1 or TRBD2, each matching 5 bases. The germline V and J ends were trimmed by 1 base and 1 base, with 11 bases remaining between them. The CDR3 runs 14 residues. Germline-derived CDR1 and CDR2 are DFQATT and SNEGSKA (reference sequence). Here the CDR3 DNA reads TGCAGTGCTAGAGGAGGGGCCGCGTCCTACGAGCAGTACTTC. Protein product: CSARGGAASYEQYF.

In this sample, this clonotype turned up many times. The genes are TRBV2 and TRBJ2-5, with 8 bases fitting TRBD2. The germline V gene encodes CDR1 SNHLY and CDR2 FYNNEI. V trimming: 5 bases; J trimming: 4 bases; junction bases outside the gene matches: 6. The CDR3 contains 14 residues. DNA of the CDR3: TGTGCCAGCAGTCTTAGCGGGATCAGAGAGACCCAGTACTTC. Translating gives CASSLSGIRETQYF.

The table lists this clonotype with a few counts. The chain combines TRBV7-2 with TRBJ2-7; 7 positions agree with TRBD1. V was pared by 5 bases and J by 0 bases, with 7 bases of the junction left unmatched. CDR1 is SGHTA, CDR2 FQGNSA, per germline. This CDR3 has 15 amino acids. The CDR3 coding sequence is TGTGCCAGCAGCACAACAGGGGAGACCTCCTACGAGCAGTACTTC. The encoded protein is CASSTTGETSYEQYF.

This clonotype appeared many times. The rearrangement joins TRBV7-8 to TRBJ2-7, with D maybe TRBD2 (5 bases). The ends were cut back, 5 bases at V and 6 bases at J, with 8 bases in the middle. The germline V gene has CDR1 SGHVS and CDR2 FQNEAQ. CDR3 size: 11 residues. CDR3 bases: TGTGCCAGCAGCCAGAGCGGCGAGCAGTACTTC. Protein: CASSQSGEQYF.

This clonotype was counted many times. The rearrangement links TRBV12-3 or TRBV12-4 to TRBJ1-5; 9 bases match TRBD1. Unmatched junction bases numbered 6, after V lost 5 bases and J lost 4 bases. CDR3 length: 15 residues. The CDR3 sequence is CASSPDRGKNQPQHF. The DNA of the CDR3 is TGTGCCAGCAGTCCCGACAGGGGGAAAAATCAGCCCCAGCATTTT.

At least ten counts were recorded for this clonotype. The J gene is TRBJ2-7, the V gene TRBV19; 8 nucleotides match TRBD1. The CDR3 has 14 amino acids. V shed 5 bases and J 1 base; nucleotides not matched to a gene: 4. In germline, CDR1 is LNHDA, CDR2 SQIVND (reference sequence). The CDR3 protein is CASSLRDRSYEQYF. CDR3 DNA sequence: TGTGCCAGTAGTCTCCGGGACAGGTCCTACGAGCAGTACTTC.

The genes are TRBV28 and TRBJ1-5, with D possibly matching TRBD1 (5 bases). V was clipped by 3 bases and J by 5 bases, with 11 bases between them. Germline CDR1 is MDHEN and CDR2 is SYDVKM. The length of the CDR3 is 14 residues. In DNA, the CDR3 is TGTGCCAGCAGTTTTGGTTGGGGGGATCAGCCCCAGCATTTT. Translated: CASSFGWGDQPQHF.

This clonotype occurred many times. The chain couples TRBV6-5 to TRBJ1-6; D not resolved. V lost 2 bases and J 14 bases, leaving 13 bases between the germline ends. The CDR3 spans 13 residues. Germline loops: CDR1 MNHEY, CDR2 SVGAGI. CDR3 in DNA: TGTGCCAGCAGTTACGTGTCCGCGCAAGCCCTCCACTTT. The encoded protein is CASSYVSAQALHF.

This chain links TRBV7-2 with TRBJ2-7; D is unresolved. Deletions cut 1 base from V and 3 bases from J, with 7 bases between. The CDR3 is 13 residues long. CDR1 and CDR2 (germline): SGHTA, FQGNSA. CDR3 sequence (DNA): TGTGCCAGCAGCTTAGAAGTACTCTACGAGCAGTACTTC. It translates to CASSLEVLYEQYF.

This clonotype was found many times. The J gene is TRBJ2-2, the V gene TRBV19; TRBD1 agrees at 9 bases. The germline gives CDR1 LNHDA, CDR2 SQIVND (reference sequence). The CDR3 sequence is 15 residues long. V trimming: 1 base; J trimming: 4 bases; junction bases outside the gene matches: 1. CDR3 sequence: CASSIGDRVTGELFF. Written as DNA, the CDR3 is TGTGCCAGTAGTATAGGGGACAGGGTCACCGGGGAGCTGTTTTTT.

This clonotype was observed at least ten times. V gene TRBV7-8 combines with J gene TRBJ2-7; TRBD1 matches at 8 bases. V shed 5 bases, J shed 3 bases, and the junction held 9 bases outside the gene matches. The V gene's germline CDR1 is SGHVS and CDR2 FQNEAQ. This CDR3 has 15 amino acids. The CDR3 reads CASSPGTGHLYEQYF. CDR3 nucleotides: TGTGCCAGCAGCCCCGGGACAGGCCACCTCTACGAGCAGTACTTC.

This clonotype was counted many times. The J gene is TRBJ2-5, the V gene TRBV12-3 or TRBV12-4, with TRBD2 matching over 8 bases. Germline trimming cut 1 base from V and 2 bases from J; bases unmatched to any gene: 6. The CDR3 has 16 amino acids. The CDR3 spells CASSLDLAGFQETQYF. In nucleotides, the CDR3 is TGTGCCAGCAGTTTAGACTTAGCGGGGTTTCAAGAGACCCAGTACTTC.

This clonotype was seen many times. Here the CDR3 reads CASSGQGPNTGELFF. The DNA for the CDR3 is TGTGCCAGCAGCGGACAGGGGCCGAACACCGGGGAGCTGTTTTTT. The chain combines TRBV7-2 with TRBJ2-2; TRBD1 aligns across 9 bases. This CDR3 comprises 15 residues. V lost 5 bases, J lost 0 bases, and 1 base stayed unmatched. The V gene's germline CDR1 is SGHTA and CDR2 FQGNSA.

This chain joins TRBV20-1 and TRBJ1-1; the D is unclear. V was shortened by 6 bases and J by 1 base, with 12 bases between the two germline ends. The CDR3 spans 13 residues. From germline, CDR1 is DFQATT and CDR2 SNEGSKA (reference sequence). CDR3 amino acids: CSAPPRTNTEAFF. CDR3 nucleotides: TGCAGTGCCCCGCCGAGGACGAACACTGAAGCTTTCTTT.

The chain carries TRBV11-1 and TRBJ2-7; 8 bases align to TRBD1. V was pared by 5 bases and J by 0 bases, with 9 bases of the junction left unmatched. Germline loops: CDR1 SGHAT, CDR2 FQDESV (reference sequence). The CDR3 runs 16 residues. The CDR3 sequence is CASSRLGQVNSYEQYF. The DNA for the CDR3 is TGTGCCAGCAGCAGACTGGGACAGGTTAACTCCTACGAGCAGTACTTC.

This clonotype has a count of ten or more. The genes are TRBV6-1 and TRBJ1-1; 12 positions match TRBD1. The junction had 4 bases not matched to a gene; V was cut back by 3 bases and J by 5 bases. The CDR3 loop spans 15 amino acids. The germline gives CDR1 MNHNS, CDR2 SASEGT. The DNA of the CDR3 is TGTGCCAGCAGTGACCGGGACAGGGGGCTGACTGAAGCTTTCTTT. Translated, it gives CASSDRDRGLTEAFF.

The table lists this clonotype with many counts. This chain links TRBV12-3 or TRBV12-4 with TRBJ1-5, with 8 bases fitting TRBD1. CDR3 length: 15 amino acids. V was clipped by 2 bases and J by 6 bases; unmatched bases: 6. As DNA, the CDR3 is TGTGCCAGCAGTTTAAGGACAGGGAATAGTCAGCCCCAGCATTTT. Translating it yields CASSLRTGNSQPQHF.

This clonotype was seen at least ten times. For the CDR3, the DNA is TGTGCCTGGAGTGCGACGGGGGCGCCTGGCTACACCTTC. Translated: CAWSATGAPGYTF. The genes are TRBV30 and TRBJ1-2, with D perhaps matching TRBD1 (6 bases). The CDR3 loop spans 13 amino acids. Trimming left V 1 base short and J 7 bases short, with 13 bases between. Germline CDR1 reads GTSNPN; CDR2 reads SVGIG (reference sequence). Drawing the rest from reference TRBV30 and TRBJ1-2, the complete variable domain is SQTIHQWPATLVQPVGSPLSLECTVEGTSNPNLYWYRQAAGRGLQLLFYSVGIGQISSEVPQNLSASRPQDRQFILSSKKLLLSDSGFYLCAWSATGAPGYTFGSGTRLTVV.

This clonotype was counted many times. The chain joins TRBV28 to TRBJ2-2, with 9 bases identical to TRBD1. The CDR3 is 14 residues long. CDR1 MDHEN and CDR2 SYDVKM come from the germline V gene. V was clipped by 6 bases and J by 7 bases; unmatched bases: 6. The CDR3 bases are TGTGCCAGCAGAACGGGACAGGGTGGCGGGGAGCTGTTTTTT. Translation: CASRTGQGGGELFF.